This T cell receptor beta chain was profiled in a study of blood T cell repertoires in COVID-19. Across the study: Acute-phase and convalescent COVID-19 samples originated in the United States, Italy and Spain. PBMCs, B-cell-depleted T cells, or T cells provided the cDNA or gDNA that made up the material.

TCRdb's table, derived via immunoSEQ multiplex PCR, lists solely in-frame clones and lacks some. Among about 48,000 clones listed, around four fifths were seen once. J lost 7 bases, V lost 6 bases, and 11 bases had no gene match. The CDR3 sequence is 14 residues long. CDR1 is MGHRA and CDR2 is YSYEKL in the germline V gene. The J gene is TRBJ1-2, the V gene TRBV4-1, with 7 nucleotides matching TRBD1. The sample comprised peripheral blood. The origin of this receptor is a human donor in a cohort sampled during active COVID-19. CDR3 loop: CASRDPDRAGGYTF. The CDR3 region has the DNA TGCGCCAGCAGGGACCCAGACAGGGCGGGTGGCTACACCTTC.